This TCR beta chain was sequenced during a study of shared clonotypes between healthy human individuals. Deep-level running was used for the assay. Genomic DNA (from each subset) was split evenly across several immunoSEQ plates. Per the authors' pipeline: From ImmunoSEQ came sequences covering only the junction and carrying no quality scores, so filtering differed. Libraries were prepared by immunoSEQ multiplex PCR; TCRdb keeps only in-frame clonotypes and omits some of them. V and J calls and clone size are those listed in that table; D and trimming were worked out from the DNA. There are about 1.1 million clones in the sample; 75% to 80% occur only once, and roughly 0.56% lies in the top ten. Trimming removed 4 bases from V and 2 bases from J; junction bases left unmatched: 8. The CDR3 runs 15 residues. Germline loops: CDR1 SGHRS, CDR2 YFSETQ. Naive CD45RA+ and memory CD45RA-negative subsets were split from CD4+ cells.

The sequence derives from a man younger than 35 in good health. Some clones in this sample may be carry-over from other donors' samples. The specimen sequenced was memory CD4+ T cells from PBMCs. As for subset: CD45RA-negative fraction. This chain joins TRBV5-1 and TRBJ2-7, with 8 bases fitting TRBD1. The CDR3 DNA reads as TGCGCCAGCAGCGTAGGACAGGGTGGGACCTACGAGCAGTACTTC. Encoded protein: CASSVGQGGTYEQYF.